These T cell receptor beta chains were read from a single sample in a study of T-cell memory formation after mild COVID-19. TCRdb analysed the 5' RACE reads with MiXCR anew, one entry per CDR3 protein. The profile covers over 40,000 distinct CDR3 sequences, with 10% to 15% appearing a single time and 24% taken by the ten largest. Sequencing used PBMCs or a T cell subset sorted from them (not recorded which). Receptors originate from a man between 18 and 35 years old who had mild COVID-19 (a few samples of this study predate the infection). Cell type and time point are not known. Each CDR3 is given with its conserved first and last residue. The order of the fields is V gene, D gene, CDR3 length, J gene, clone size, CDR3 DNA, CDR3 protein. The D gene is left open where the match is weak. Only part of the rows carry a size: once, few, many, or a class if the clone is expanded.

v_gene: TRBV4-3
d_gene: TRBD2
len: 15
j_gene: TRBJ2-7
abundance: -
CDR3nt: TGCGCCAGCAGCCAAGACCTAGCGGCCTCCTACGAACAGTACTTC
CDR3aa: CASSQDLAASYEQYF

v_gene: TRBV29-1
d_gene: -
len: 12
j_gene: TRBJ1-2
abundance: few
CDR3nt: TGCAGCGTTGAAAGTCCCCAGGGTCGCGACACCTTC
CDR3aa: CSVESPQGRDTF

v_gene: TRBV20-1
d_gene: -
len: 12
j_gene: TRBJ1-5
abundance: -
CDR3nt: TGCAGTGCTAGAGAGGCCCTGCAGCCCCAGCATTTT
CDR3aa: CSAREALQPQHF

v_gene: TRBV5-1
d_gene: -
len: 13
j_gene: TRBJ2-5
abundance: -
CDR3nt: TGCGCCAGCAGCTTCGGGGGAGAGGAGACCCAGTACTTC
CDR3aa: CASSFGGEETQYF

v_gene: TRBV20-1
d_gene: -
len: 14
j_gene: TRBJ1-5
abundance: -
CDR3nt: TGCAGTGCTGGACCTCCGGCTGGAAGTCAGCCCCAGCATTTT
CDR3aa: CSAGPPAGSQPQHF

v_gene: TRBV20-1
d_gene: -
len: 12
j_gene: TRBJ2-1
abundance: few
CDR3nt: TGCAGTGCTAGAGGGTGGGGCAATGAGCAGTTCTTC
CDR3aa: CSARGWGNEQFF

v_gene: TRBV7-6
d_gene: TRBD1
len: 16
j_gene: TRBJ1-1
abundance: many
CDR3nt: TGTGCCAGCAGCTCCCGACCGGGACAGGGTAACACTGAAGCTTTCTTT
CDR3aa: CASSSRPGQGNTEAFF

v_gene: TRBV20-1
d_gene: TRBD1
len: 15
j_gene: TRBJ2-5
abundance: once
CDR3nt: TGCAGTGCTAGAGATCCTTCTACAGGGGATGGTACCCAGTACTTC
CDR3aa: CSARDPSTGDGTQYF

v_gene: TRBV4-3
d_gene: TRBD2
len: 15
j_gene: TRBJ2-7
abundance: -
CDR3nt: TGCGCCAGCAGCCAAGAGTCTAGCGGTTGGGGCGAGCAGTACTTC
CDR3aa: CASSQESSGWGEQYF

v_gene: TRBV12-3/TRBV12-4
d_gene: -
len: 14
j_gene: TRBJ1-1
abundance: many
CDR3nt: TGTGCCAGCATCCACCCGAGGGTGAACACTGAAGCTTTCTTT
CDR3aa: CASIHPRVNTEAFF

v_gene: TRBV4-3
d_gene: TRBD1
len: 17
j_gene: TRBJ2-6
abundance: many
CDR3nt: TGCGCCAGCAGCAGCCGACAGGGCGGCTCTGGGGCCAACGTCCTGACTTTC
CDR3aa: CASSSRQGGSGANVLTF

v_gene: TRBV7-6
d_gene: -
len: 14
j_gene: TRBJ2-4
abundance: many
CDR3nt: TGTGCCAGCAGCTCTCGGGTGGCAGACGGCATTCAGTACTTC
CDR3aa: CASSSRVADGIQYF

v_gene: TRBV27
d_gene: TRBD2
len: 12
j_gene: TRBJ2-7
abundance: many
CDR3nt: TGTGCCAGCAGTTTAATAGCGGGCCCGCTGTACTTC
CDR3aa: CASSLIAGPLYF

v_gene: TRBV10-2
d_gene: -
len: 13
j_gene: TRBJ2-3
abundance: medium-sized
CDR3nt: TGCGCCAGCAGCGGGGGCCTGGTTGATACGCAGTATTTT
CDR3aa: CASSGGLVDTQYF

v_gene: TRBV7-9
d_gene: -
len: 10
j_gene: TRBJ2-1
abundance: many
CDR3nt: TGTGCCAGCAGCTTTCGTGAGCAGTTCTTC
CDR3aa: CASSFREQFF

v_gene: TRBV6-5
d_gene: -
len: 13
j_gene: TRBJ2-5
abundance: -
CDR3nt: TGTGCCAGCGCTAACCGGGGGCAGGAGACCCAGTACTTC
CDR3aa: CASANRGQETQYF

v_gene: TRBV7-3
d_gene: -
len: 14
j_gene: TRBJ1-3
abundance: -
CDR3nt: TGTGCCAGCAGCGACAGGAGCTCTGGAAACACCATATATTTT
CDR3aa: CASSDRSSGNTIYF

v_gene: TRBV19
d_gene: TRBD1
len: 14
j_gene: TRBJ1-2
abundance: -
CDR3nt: TGTGCCAGTAGTGTGACAGGGAGTCCTCCTGGCTACACCTTC
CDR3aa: CASSVTGSPPGYTF

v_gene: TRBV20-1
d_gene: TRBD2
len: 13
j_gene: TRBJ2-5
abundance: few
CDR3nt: TGCAGTGCTAGTTCTAGCGGCCAAGAGACCCAGTACTTC
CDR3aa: CSASSSGQETQYF